This passage covers 22 T cell receptor beta chains from one sample sequenced in a study of post-analysis software for immune sequencing data. These TCRs' antigens remain unknown. Findings and limits, study-wide: When patients were compared with controls, a handful of TRBV segments were more frequent, TRBV5-6, TRBV5-1 and TRBV20-1 among them.

Prepared TCR beta cDNA libraries contained unique molecular identifiers. TCRdb reprocessed the PCR reads with MiXCR, giving one entry per CDR3 protein. The data hold approximately 460,000 distinct CDR3 sequences, with approximately 45% observed a single time. Sequenced: blood. The receptors were sampled from a girl aged 5 to 17 with multiple sclerosis.

The table lists this clonotype with a few counts. V and J are TRBV6-2 or TRBV6-3 and TRBJ2-7, with 8 bases fitting TRBD2. The junction had 4 bases not matched to a gene; V was cut back by 7 bases and J by 2 bases. CDR3 length equals 13 residues. Germline lookup yields CDR1 MNHEY and CDR2 SVGEGT. The CDR3 reads CASNRLATYEQYF. CDR3 bases: TGTGCCAGCAACAGACTAGCGACCTACGAGCAGTACTTC.

Here the CDR3 reads CASSFLSRGAELFF. The CDR3 coding sequence is TGCGCCAGCAGCTTCCTTAGCAGAGGTGCGGAGCTGTTTTTT. The chain combines TRBV5-1 with TRBJ2-2; D unclear. Looked up from germline, CDR1 is SGHRS and CDR2 is YFSETQ. CDR3 length: 14 residues. The V end lost 2 bases, the J end lost 10 bases, and 15 bases lay between the germline ends.

The J gene is TRBJ1-2, the V gene TRBV21-1; the table's D gene call, TRBD1, was not cross checked with the DNA. TRBV21-1 is a known pseudogene. The CDR3 is 14 residues long. CDR3: CASSFRSDRAKDTF. The CDR3 nucleotides are TGTGCCAGCAGCTTTCGTTCAGACAGGGCCAAAGACACCTTC.

This rearrangement joins TRBV20-1 to TRBJ2-3, with 12 bases aligning to TRBD2. The CDR3 extends over 14 amino acids. V gave up 5 bases and J gave up 5 bases; unmatched junction bases: 5. Germline V gene lookup returns CDR1 DFQATT and CDR2 SNEGSKA (reference sequence). In DNA form, the CDR3 reads TGCAGTGCTCGGACTAGCGGGGATCTAGATACGCAGTATTTT. Its translation: CSARTSGDLDTQYF.

J is TRBJ2-1 and V is TRBV3-1; D is unclear. The V and J ends lost 2 bases and 0 bases respectively, with 8 bases between them. Germline values: CDR1 LGHDT, CDR2 YNNKEL (reference sequence). This CDR3 contains 15 residues. As DNA, the CDR3 is TGTGCCAGCAGCCAACTACTTAACTCCTACAATGAGCAGTTCTTC. As protein: CASSQLLNSYNEQFF.

The rearrangement links TRBV6-5 to TRBJ1-2; D not certain. CDR3 length: 13 amino acids. With 6 bases removed from V and 0 bases from J, the gap between germline ends came to 8 bases. CDR1 is MNHEY, CDR2 SVGAGI, per germline. Written as DNA, the CDR3 is TGTGCCAGCAGACGAACAGCTAACTATGGCTACACCTTC. Amino acid sequence: CASRRTANYGYTF.

This clonotype was counted ten times or more. The junction departs from germline at one end; a sequencing error may be responsible. The chain recombines TRBV29-1 with TRBJ2-3; no clear D. CDR1 and CDR2 from the germline V gene are SQVTM and ANQGSEA. The CDR3 totals 11 residues. The CDR3: CSGFHTDTLYF. In DNA form, the CDR3 reads TGCAGCGGATTTCACACAGATACGCTGTATTTT.

The CDR3: CASSLGGIVYEQYF. The CDR3, as DNA: TGTGCCAGCAGCTTAGGGGGGATTGTCTACGAGCAGTACTTC. The chain carries TRBV11-2 and TRBJ2-5, with D tentatively TRBD1 or TRBD2 (5 bases each). The DNA matches TRBJ2-7 better at its end, which makes the J call doubtful. Germline V gene data show CDR1 as SGHAT and CDR2 as FQNNGV. The CDR3 is 14 residues long.

This clonotype was picked up a small number of times. The chain has TRBV5-4 and TRBJ1-1; D is possibly TRBD1 (5 bases). Trimming left V 4 bases short and J 2 bases short, with 15 bases between. There are 15 residues in the CDR3. The germline V gene encodes CDR1 SGHNT and CDR2 YYREEE (reference sequence). In nucleotides, the CDR3 is TGTGCCAGCAGCATCGGGGGACCCCTAAACACTGAAGCTTTCTTT. Its translation is CASSIGGPLNTEAFF. The full variable domain, rest sourced from reference TRBV5-4 and TRBJ1-1, is ETGVTQSPTHLIKTRGQQVTLRCSSQSGHNTVSWYQQALGQGPQFIFQYYREEENGRGNFPPRFSGLQFPNYSSELNVNALELDDSALYLCASSIGGPLNTEAFFGQGTRLTVV.

The CDR3 DNA is TGCAGTGCTATAGCGGATACCTACGAGCAGTACTTC. It is translated as CSAIADTYEQYF. V gene TRBV20-1 combines with J gene TRBJ2-7; a possible D gene is TRBD2 (6 bases). V lost 4 bases and J lost 2, with 9 bases in between. CDR1 DFQATT and CDR2 SNEGSKA come from the germline V gene (reference sequence). The length of the CDR3 is 12 residues.

There are a few counts of this clonotype. The V and J genes are TRBV12-3 or TRBV12-4 and TRBJ1-2; unclear D gene. V shed 1 base and J shed 2 bases, with 11 bases lying between them. CDR3 size: 15 residues. The CDR3 is CASSLDAGINYGYTF. The CDR3 DNA reads as TGTGCCAGCAGTTTAGACGCAGGAATAAACTATGGCTACACCTTC.

This clonotype was counted a few times. The chain joins TRBV4-1 to TRBJ2-3, with TRBD2 identical over 8 bases. CDR3 size: 19 residues. Germline lookup yields CDR1 MGHRA and CDR2 YSYEKL. Trimming cost V 4 bases and J 0 bases; bases outside gene matches: 15. CDR3 protein: CASSPLSSGGLTSTDTQYF. The CDR3 DNA reads as TGCGCCAGCAGCCCCCTTTCGAGCGGGGGACTTACTAGCACAGATACGCAGTATTTT.

The chain has TRBV5-1 and TRBJ1-2; D remains ambiguous. The germline V gene encodes CDR1 SGHRS and CDR2 YFSETQ. This CDR3 has 14 amino acids. With 0 bases removed from V and 3 bases from J, the gap between germline ends came to 9 bases. The CDR3 region is CASSLEPGDYGYTF. The CDR3, as DNA: TGCGCCAGCAGCTTGGAACCCGGAGACTATGGCTACACCTTC.

This clonotype was seen only a few times. CDR3 coding DNA: TGTGCCAGCAGCTTGCGGACTAGCGGGAACTACCAAGAGACCCAGTACTTC. Residues: CASSLRTSGNYQETQYF. The chain couples TRBV5-5 to TRBJ2-5, with 12 bases lining up with TRBD2. CDR3 length: 17 amino acids. CDR1 and CDR2 (germline): SGHKS, YYEKEE (reference sequence). Losses at the gene ends were 1 base for V and 0 bases for J; bases not matched to a gene: 4.

The V and J genes are TRBV29-1 and TRBJ2-7; 10 nucleotides line up with TRBD1. This CDR3 comprises 14 residues. Germline V gene lookup returns CDR1 SQVTM and CDR2 ANQGSEA. With 7 bases clipped from V and 5 bases from J, the junction kept 11 bases outside the gene matches. CDR3 sequence reads: CSAVRDRGRNEQYF. The DNA for the CDR3 is TGCAGCGCCGTTCGGGACAGGGGCCGAAACGAGCAGTACTTC.

The rearrangement uses TRBV5-1 and TRBJ2-3; 8 bases align to TRBD2. The CDR3 is made up of 17 amino acids. After removal of 0 bases from V and 2 bases from J, the junction contained 8 bases not matched to a gene. The germline V gene encodes CDR1 SGHRS and CDR2 YFSETQ. This chain's CDR3 is CASSLVIAGPDTDTQYF. CDR3 bases: TGCGCCAGCAGCTTGGTAATAGCGGGGCCCGACACAGATACGCAGTATTTT.

The chain joins TRBV20-1 to TRBJ2-5; D is possibly TRBD2 (5 bases). V was clipped by 6 bases and J by 1 base, with 15 bases between them. The CDR3 is made up of 14 amino acids. Germline V CDR1 and CDR2: DFQATT, SNEGSKA (reference sequence). The CDR3 here is CSATTKRSQETQYF. CDR3 coding DNA: TGCAGTGCCACGACTAAGCGGAGCCAAGAGACCCAGTACTTC.

This chain links TRBV12-3 or TRBV12-4 with TRBJ2-7; possibly TRBD2 for D (6 bases). The CDR3 is made up of 14 amino acids. The V gene lost 6 bases and the J gene lost 2 bases, with 14 bases spanning the gap. As DNA, the CDR3 is TGTGCCAGCAGGTATTCGGGGGTCACCTACGAGCAGTACTTC. The encoded protein is CASRYSGVTYEQYF.

The J gene is TRBJ1-2, the V gene TRBV7-2; D gene uncertain. With 4 bases removed from V and 6 bases from J, the gap between germline ends came to 15 bases. The V gene's germline CDR1 is SGHTA and CDR2 FQGNSA. This CDR3 contains 14 residues. Written as DNA, the CDR3 is TGTGCCAGCAGCTCGGGATTTCTGGAGAATGGCTACACCTTC. It is translated as CASSSGFLENGYTF. The whole variable domain, filled in from reference TRBV7-2 and TRBJ1-2, reads GAGVSQSPSNKVTEKGKDVELRCDPISGHTALYWYRQSLGQGLEFLIYFQGNSAPDKSGLPSDRFSAERTGGSVSTLTIQRTQQEDSAVYLCASSSGFLENGYTFGSGTRLTVV.

The V call is TRBV20-1, the J call TRBJ1-5; 10 nucleotides agree with TRBD1. This CDR3 is 14 amino acids long. V lost 5 bases to trimming and J lost 10 bases; unmatched junction nucleotides: 11. CDR1 and CDR2 (germline): DFQATT, SNEGSKA (reference sequence). The CDR3 nucleotides are TGCAGTGCTGGGACAGGGGCCCTCGGTTTTCCCCAGCATTTT. This encodes CSAGTGALGFPQHF.

This sequence joins TRBV2 and TRBJ2-5, with 7 bases fitting TRBD2. The CDR3 runs to 15 residues. After removal of 5 bases from V and 5 bases from J, the junction contained 11 bases not matched to a gene. Looked up from germline, CDR1 is SNHLY and CDR2 is FYNNEI. The CDR3: CASSLSAGVGETQYF. Written as DNA, the CDR3 is TGTGCCAGCAGTTTATCCGCGGGAGTAGGGGAGACCCAGTACTTC.

This clonotype was seen more than once but under ten times. The chain employs TRBV10-3 and TRBJ2-3, with D possibly being TRBD1 or TRBD2 (6 bases each). In germline, CDR1 is ENHRY, CDR2 SYGVKD. The ends were cut back, 4 bases at V and 3 bases at J, with 8 bases in the middle. This CDR3 is 13 amino acids long. The CDR3 here is CAISGGGTDTQYF. The CDR3 nucleotides read TGTGCCATCAGTGGAGGGGGGACAGATACGCAGTATTTT.